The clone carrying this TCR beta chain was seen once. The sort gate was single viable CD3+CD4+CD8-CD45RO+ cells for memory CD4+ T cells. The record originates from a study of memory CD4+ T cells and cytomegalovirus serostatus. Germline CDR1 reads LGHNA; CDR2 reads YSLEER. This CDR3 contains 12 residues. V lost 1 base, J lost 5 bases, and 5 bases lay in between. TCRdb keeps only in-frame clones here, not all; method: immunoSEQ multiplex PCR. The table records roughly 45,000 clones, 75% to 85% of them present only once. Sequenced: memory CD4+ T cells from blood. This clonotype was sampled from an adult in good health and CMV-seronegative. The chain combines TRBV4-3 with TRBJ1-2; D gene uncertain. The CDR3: CASSQGDYGYTF. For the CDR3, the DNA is TGCGCCAGCAGCCAAGGAGATTATGGCTACACCTTC.